The clone carrying this TCR beta chain appeared a single time. The antigen is unknown. The data were obtained in a study of shared clonotypes between healthy human individuals. Researchers ran the assay at a deep level. Profiled with immunoSEQ multiplex PCR; TCRdb holds only in-frame clones, not every one. The sample includes around 580,000 clones, 98% of them seen just once. The study's findings and limits: Genetic and exposure-history diversity was limited by the small donor number. Sequencing depth was a factor that was expected to affect clonotype sharing among donors.

Germline V gives CDR1 MNHEY, CDR2 SVGAGI. The V end was cut by 5 bases, the J end by 2 bases, with 10 bases between. CDR3 length: 13 residues. Naivety among CD8 cells was defined by CD45RO negativity and positive CCR7 selection, thereby excluding terminally differentiated effector memory CD45RA+ cells. Recent acute infections and vaccinations were absent in the healthy HIV-negative adult donors. This receptor was identified in a man in his thirties or forties in good health. This rearrangement joins TRBV6-5 to TRBJ2-7; D is possibly TRBD1 (6 bases). The specimen sequenced was naive CD8+ T cells sorted from blood. In DNA form, the CDR3 reads TGTGCCAGCAGTCCGGGACACGCCTACGAGCAGTACTTC. Encoded protein: CASSPGHAYEQYF.